This TCR beta chain stems from a study of blood T cell repertoires in COVID-19. The V and J ends lost 11 bases and 5 bases, in that order; junction bases with no gene match: 9. CDR3 length: 14 amino acids. CDR1 ENHRY and CDR2 SYGVKD come from the germline V gene. Here immunoSEQ multiplex PCR was the method, and the copy in TCRdb shows in-frame clones only, minus some. The table has 200,000 or so clones, about 82% seen once; the top ten hold around 5.2%. V gene TRBV10-3 combines with J gene TRBJ2-3; 11 bases match TRBD2. This TCR was sampled from a woman in her twenties or thirties with acute or convalescent COVID-19. The sample was peripheral blood. CDR3 in DNA: TGTGCCGGGAGTAGCGGGGGGGCGGTAGATACGCAGTATTTT. Translating gives CAGSSGGAVDTQYF.